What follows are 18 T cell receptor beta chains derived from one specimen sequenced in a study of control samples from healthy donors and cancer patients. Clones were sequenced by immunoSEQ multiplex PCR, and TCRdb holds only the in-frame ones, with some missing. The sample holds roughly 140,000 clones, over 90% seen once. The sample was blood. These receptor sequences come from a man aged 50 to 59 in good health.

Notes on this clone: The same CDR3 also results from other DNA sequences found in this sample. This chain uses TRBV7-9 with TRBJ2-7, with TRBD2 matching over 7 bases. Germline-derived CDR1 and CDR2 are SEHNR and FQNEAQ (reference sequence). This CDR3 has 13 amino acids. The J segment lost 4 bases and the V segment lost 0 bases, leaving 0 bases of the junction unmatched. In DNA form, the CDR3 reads TGTGCCAGCAGCTTAGCGGGAGGGTACGAGCAGTACTTC. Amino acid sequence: CASSLAGGYEQYF.

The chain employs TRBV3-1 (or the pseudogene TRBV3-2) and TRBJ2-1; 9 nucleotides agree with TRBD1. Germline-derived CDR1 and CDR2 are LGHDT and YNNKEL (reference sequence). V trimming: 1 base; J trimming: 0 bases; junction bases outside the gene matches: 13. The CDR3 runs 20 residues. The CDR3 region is CASSQVPGQGSWGSYNEQFF. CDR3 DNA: TGTGCCAGCAGCCAAGTTCCGGGACAGGGTTCCTGGGGCTCCTACAATGAGCAGTTCTTC.

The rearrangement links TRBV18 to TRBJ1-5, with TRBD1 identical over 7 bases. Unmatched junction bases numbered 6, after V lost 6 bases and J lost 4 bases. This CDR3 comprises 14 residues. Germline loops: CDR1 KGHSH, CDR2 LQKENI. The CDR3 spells CASSPGGRNQPQHF. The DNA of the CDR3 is TGTGCCAGCTCCCCAGGGGGAAGGAATCAGCCCCAGCATTTT.

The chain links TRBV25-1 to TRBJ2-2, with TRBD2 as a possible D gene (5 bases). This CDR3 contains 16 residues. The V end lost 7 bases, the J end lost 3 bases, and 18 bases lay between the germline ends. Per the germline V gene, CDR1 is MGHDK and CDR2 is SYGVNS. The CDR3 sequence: CASKERGSRDTGELFF. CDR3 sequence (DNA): TGTGCCAGCAAGGAACGCGGCTCGCGGGACACCGGGGAGCTGTTTTTT.

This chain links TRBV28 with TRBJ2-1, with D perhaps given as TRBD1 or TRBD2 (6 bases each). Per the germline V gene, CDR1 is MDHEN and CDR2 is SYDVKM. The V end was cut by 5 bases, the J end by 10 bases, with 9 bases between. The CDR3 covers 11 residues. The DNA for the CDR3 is TGTGCCAGCAGTAGAGGGGGGGAGCAGTTCTTC. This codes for CASSRGGEQFF.

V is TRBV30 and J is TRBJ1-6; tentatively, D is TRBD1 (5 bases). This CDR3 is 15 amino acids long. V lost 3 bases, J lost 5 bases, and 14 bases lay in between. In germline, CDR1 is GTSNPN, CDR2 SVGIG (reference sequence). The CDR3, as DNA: TGTGCCTGGAGCCACCGGGACCGAAATAATTCACCCCTCCACTTT. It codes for CAWSHRDRNNSPLHF.

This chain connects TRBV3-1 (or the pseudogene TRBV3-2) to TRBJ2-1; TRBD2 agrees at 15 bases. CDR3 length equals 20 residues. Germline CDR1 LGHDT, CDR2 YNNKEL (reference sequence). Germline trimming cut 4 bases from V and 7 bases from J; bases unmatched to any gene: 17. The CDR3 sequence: CASSPPPGLAGGRGRNEQFF. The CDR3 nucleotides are TGTGCCAGCAGCCCCCCCCCGGGACTAGCGGGAGGCCGTGGTAGGAATGAGCAGTTCTTC.

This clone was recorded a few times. The CDR3 DNA reads TGTGCCAGCGCCTACCGGGACGGCAATTCACCCCTCCACTTT. Encoded protein: CASAYRDGNSPLHF. The rearrangement links TRBV27 to TRBJ1-6, with D perhaps matching TRBD1 (5 bases). Looked up from germline, CDR1 is MNHEY and CDR2 is SMNVEV (reference sequence). This CDR3 spans 14 amino acids. With 8 bases removed from V and 7 bases from J, the gap between germline ends came to 15 bases.

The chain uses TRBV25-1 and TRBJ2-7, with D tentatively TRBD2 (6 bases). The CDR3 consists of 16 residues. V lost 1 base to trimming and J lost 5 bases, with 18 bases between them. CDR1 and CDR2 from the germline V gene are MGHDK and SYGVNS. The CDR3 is CASSEWRVQHRDEQYF. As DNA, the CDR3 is TGTGCCAGCAGTGAATGGAGGGTCCAGCACCGGGACGAGCAGTACTTC.

The CDR3 bases are TGCGCCAGCAGCCCACAACAGGGGTCTAATGAAAAACTGTTTTTT. It yields the protein CASSPQQGSNEKLFF. V and J are TRBV5-1 and TRBJ1-4; 7 nucleotides align to TRBD1. This CDR3 is built from 15 residues. The V gene's germline CDR1 is SGHRS and CDR2 YFSETQ. V shed 4 bases and J 3 bases; nucleotides not matched to a gene: 6.

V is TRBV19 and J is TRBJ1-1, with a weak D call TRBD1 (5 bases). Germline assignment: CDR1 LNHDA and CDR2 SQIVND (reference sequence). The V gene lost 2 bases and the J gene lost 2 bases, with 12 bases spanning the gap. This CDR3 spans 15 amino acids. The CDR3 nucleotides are TGTGCCAGTAGTATATCACAGGAGAGAAACACTGAAGCTTTCTTT. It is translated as CASSISQERNTEAFF.

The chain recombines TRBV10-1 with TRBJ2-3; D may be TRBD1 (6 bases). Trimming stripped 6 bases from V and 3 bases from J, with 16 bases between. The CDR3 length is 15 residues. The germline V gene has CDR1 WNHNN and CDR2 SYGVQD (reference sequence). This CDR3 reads CASSHRVFGTDTQYF. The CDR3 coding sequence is TGCGCCAGCAGCCACAGGGTCTTCGGTACAGATACGCAGTATTTT.

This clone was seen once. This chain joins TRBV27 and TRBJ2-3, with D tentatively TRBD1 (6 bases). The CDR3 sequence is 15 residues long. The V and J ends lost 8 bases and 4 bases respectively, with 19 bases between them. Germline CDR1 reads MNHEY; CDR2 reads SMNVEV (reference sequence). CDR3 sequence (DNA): TGTGCCAGCCGACGAAAACCACAGGGTCCAGATACGCAGTATTTT. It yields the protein CASRRKPQGPDTQYF.

The CDR3 DNA sequence: TGTGCCTGGGGTAGACAAGAGACCCAGTACTTC. It encodes CAWGRQETQYF. The V call is TRBV30, the J call TRBJ2-5; D ambiguous. Trimming removed 5 bases from V and 2 bases from J, with 6 bases in between. CDR3 length equals 11 residues. CDR1 is GTSNPN, CDR2 SVGIG, per germline (reference sequence).

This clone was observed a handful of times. CDR3 DNA sequence: TGTGCCAGCAGCTTACAGGCGTCTAACACTGAAGCTTTCTTT. This codes for CASSLQASNTEAFF. V usage is TRBV7-9 and J usage is TRBJ1-1; no clear D. Per the germline V gene, CDR1 is SEHNR and CDR2 is FQNEAQ (reference sequence). Trimming took 2 bases from V and 2 from J, leaving 9 bases between them. The CDR3 consists of 14 residues.

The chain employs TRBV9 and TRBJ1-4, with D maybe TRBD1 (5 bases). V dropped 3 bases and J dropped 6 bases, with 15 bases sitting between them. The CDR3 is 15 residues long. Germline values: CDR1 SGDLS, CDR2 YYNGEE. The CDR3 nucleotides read TGTGCCAGCAGCGCGTCCCTTGAGGGGCATGAAAAACTGTTTTTT. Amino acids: CASSASLEGHEKLFF. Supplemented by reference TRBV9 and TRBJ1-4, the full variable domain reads DSGVTQTPKHLITATGQRVTLRCSPRSGDLSVYWYQQSLDQGLQFLIQYYNGEERAKGNILERFSAQQFPDLHSELNLSSLELGDSALYFCASSASLEGHEKLFFGSGTQLSVL.

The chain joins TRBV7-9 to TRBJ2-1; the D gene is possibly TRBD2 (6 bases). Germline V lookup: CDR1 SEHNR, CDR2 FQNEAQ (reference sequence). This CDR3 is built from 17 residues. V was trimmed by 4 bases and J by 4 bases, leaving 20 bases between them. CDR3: CASSSLRDSFTYNEQFF. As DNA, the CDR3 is TGTGCCAGCAGCTCCCTTAGGGACTCGTTTACATACAATGAGCAGTTCTTC.

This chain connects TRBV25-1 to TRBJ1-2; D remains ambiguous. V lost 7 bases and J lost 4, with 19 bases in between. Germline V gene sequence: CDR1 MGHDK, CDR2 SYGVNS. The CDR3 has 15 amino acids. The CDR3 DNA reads TGTGCCAGCACCCCGAAGGGCAGTTGGGCCTATGGCTACACCTTC. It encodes CASTPKGSWAYGYTF.